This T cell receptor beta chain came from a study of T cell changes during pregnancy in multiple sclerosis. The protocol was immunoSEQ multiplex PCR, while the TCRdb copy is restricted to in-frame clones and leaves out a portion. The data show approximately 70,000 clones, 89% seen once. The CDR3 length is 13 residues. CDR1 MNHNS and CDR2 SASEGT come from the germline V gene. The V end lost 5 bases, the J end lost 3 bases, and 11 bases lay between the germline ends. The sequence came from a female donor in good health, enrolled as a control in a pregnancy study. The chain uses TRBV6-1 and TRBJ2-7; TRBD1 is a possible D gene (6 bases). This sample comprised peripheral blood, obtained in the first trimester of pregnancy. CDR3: CASSPGTNYEQYF. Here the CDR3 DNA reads TGTGCCAGCAGTCCCGGGACAAACTACGAGCAGTACTTC.